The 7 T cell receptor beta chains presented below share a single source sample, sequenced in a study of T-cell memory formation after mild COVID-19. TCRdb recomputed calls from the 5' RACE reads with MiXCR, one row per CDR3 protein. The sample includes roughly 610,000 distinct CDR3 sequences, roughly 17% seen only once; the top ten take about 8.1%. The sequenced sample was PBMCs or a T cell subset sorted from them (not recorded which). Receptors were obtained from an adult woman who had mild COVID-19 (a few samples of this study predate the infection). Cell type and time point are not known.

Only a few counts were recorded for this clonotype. CDR3 nucleotide sequence: TGTGCCAGCAGTCCCAGAAGCTCTGGAAACACCATATATTTT. This sequence encodes CASSPRSSGNTIYF. The V gene is TRBV2, the J gene TRBJ1-3; no reliable D call. The V and J ends lost 5 bases and 0 bases respectively, with 8 bases between them. CDR1 is SNHLY and CDR2 is FYNNEI in the germline V gene. The length of the CDR3 is 14 residues.

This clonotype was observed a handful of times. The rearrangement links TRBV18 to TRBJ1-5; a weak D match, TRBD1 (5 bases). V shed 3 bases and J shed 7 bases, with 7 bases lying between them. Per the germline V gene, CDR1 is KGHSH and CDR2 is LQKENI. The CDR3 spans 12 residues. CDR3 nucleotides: TGTGCCAGCTCACCGAGGGACCAGCCCCAGCATTTT. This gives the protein CASSPRDQPQHF.

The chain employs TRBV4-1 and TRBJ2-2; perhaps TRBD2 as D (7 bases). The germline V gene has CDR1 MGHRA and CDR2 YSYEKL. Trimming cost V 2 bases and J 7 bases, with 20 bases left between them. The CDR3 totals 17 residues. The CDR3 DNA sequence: TGCGCCAGCAGCCAATCCCCCTGGGGGGGCTCGGACGGGGAGCTGTTTTTT. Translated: CASSQSPWGGSDGELFF.

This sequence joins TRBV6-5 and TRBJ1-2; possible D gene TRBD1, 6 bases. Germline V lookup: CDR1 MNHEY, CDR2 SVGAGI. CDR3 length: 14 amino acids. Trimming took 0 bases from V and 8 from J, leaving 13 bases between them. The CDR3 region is CASSYSGGLGGYTF. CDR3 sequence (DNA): TGTGCCAGCAGTTACTCGGGGGGCTTGGGCGGCTACACCTTC.

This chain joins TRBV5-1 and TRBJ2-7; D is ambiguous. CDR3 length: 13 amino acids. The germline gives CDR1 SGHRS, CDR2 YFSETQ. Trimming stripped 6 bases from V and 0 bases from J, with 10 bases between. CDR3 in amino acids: CASKVGSSYEQYF. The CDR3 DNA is TGCGCCAGCAAAGTCGGCAGCTCCTACGAGCAGTACTTC.

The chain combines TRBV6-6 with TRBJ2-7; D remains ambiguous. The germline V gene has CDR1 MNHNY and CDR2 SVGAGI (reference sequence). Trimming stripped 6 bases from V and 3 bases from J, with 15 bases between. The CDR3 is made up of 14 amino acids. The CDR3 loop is CASSQVRSYYEQYF. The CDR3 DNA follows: TGTGCCAGCAGCCAGGTGCGGAGTTACTACGAGCAGTACTTC.

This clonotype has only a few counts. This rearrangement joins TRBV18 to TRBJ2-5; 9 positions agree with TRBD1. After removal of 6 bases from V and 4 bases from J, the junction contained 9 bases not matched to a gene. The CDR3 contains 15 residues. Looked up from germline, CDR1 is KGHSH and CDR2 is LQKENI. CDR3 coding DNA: TGTGCCAGCTCGACTTCCGGGACAGGGAGAGAGACCCAGTACTTC. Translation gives CASSTSGTGRETQYF.